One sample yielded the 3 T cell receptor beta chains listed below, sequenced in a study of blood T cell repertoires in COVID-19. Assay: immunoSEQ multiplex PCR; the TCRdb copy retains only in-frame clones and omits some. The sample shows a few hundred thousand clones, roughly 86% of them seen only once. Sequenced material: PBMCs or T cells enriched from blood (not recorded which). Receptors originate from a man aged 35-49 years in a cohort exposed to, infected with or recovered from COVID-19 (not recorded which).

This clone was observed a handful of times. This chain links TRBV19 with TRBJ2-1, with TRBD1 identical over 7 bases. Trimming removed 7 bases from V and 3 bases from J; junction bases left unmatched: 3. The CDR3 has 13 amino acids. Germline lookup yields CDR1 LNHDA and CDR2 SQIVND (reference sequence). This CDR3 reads CASTRTGYNEQFF. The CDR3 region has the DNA TGTGCCAGTACCAGGACAGGCTACAATGAGCAGTTCTTC.

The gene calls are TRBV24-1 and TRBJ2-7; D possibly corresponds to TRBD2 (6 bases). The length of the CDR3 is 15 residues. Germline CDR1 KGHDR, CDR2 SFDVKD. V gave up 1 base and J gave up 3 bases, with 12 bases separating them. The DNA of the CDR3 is TGTGCCACCAGTGATTTACGGGGGAGCGACTACGAGCAGTACTTC. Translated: CATSDLRGSDYEQYF.

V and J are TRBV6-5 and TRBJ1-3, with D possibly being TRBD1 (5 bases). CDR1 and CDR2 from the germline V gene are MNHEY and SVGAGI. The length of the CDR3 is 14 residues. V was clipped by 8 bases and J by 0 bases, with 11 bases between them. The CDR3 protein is CASGREPSGNTIYF. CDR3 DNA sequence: TGTGCCAGCGGCAGGGAACCCTCTGGAAACACCATATATTTT.